This T cell receptor beta chain came from a study of blood T cell repertoires in COVID-19. Per the original data handling: Counts of nucleated cells, estimated from reference gene primer amplification, were obtained. Sequencing used immunoSEQ multiplex PCR; TCRdb keeps in-frame clones, though not all of them. The V and J calls and clone size are taken from that table; D and trimming were inferred from the DNA. The sample includes about 140,000 clones, around 84% of them seen just once. This receptor was taken from a woman in her sixties with acute or convalescent COVID-19. Sequencing was performed on peripheral blood.

CDR3 in amino acids: CASSIDSTGPYFKPQHF. Written as DNA, the CDR3 is TGTGCCAGTAGTATAGACTCTACAGGACCCTATTTTAAGCCCCAGCATTTT. V gene TRBV19 combines with J gene TRBJ1-5, with D perhaps TRBD1 (5 bases). Per the germline V gene, CDR1 is LNHDA and CDR2 is SQIVND (reference sequence). V lost 0 bases and J 8 bases, leaving 20 bases between the germline ends. The CDR3 spans 17 residues.